This T cell receptor (beta chain) is drawn from a study of blood T cell repertoires in COVID-19. The CDR3 has 15 amino acids. From germline, CDR1 is SGHRS and CDR2 YFSETQ. In the original processing: It was from reference gene primer amplification that nucleated cell counts were estimated. Sequencing used immunoSEQ multiplex PCR; TCRdb keeps in-frame clones, though not all of them. D and trimming were read from the DNA, whereas the V and J calls and clone size are those reported in that table. The sample contains around 60,000 clones, approximately 86% of which appear only once. For this clone: The junction departs from the called germline gene at one end, perhaps through a read error.

The sequence was obtained from a man in his forties with acute or convalescent COVID-19. The chain uses TRBV5-1 and TRBJ1-1, with a possible D match to TRBD1 (6 bases). The sample taken for sequencing was peripheral blood. CDR3 nucleotides: TGCGCCAGCAGCTTGGGGCCAGGGGTGAAAACTGAAGCTTTCTTT. Translating gives CASSLGPGVKTEAFF.